What follows are 10 T cell receptor beta chains derived from one specimen sequenced in a study of blood T cell repertoires in COVID-19. The data were produced by immunoSEQ multiplex PCR, yet TCRdb's version contains in-frame clones alone and is incomplete. The sample has 250,000 to 300,000 clones; roughly 85% are singletons. Sequenced material: peripheral blood. These TCRs come from a middle-aged man with active or convalescent COVID-19.

The chain has TRBV7-9 and TRBJ2-2, with D perhaps matching TRBD1 (6 bases). The CDR3 length is 15 residues. CDR1 and CDR2 (germline): SEHNR, FQNEAQ (reference sequence). The V gene lost 5 bases and the J gene lost 3 bases, with 13 bases spanning the gap. As DNA, the CDR3 is TGTGCCAGCAGCCCCGACAGGATGGACACCGGGGAGCTGTTTTTT. The encoded protein is CASSPDRMDTGELFF.

The chain carries TRBV29-1 and TRBJ1-1; D may be TRBD1 (5 bases). Trimming took 6 bases from V and 3 from J, leaving 11 bases between them. The germline CDR1 and CDR2 sequences are SQVTM and ANQGSEA. The CDR3 is made up of 12 amino acids. CDR3 sequence (DNA): TGCAGCGTCGCCCGGGGGGACACTGAAGCTTTCTTT. This sequence encodes CSVARGDTEAFF.

This chain connects TRBV19 to TRBJ2-7; D is perhaps TRBD1 (7 bases). The CDR3 covers 16 residues. V dropped 3 bases and J dropped 1 base, with 16 bases sitting between them. Germline V gives CDR1 LNHDA, CDR2 SQIVND (reference sequence). The CDR3 loop reads CASSMNRGGSSYEQYF. The CDR3 DNA reads TGTGCCAGTAGTATGAACAGGGGAGGCAGTTCCTACGAGCAGTACTTC.

The chain couples TRBV30 to TRBJ1-1, with D possibly being TRBD1 (5 bases). The CDR3 has 12 amino acids. The germline V gene has CDR1 GTSNPN and CDR2 SVGIG (reference sequence). V was pared by 5 bases and J by 6 bases, with 13 bases between. The CDR3 region has the DNA TGTGCCTGGGTCCTCCGACAGCCTGAAGCTTTCTTT. Its translation is CAWVLRQPEAFF.

The chain joins TRBV7-9 to TRBJ2-5; 7 bases map to TRBD2. Germline CDR1 SEHNR, CDR2 FQNEAQ (reference sequence). CDR3 length equals 16 residues. With V trimmed by 3 bases and J by 0 bases, 7 bases remained unmatched. The CDR3 nucleotides read TGTGCCAGCAGCTTTTGGGCGGGAGTCGACCAAGAGACCCAGTACTTC. Amino acids: CASSFWAGVDQETQYF.

This chain joins TRBV5-6 and TRBJ2-2, with TRBD2 identical over 12 bases. CDR1 is SGHDT, CDR2 YYEEEE, per germline. V gave up 4 bases and J gave up 6 bases; unmatched junction bases: 10. The CDR3 sequence is 17 residues long. CDR3 coding DNA: TGTGCCAGCAGCAACTACGCACTAGCGGGAGGAGCCGGGGAGCTGTTTTTT. Amino acids: CASSNYALAGGAGELFF.

This chain joins TRBV9 and TRBJ1-3; D call uncertain. In germline, CDR1 is SGDLS, CDR2 YYNGEE. Trimming pared 0 bases from V and 0 bases from J, leaving 10 bases between. The CDR3 is 16 amino acids. The CDR3 spells CASSVAGGVSGNTIYF. The CDR3 nucleotides read TGTGCCAGCAGCGTAGCTGGCGGCGTCTCTGGAAACACCATATATTTT.

The gene calls are TRBV5-4 and TRBJ2-3, with D maybe TRBD2 (5 bases). Germline V gene sequence: CDR1 SGHNT, CDR2 YYREEE (reference sequence). Trimming took off 3 bases at V and 2 bases at J, with 10 bases between the two ends. The length of the CDR3 is 14 residues. The CDR3 region has the DNA TGTGCCAGCAGCTCCGACTATGCCACAGATACGCAGTATTTT. Protein: CASSSDYATDTQYF.

The V call is TRBV10-3, the J call TRBJ1-1; TRBD1 matches at 9 bases. The trim removed 6 bases at V and 0 bases at J, leaving 11 bases unmatched. Looked up from germline, CDR1 is ENHRY and CDR2 is SYGVKD. The CDR3 length is 17 residues. CDR3 bases: TGTGCCATCAGCATGCGGGACAGGGAGGCCCTGAACACTGAAGCTTTCTTT. Protein sequence: CAISMRDREALNTEAFF.

This chain connects TRBV2 to TRBJ2-1; the match to TRBD2 covers 12 bases. Trimming removed 6 bases from V and 9 bases from J; junction bases left unmatched: 9. Per germline, CDR1 SNHLY and CDR2 FYNNEI. The CDR3 runs 15 residues. The CDR3 DNA follows: TGTGCCAGCAGCGACTCTAGCGGGAGGGCCCGTGAGCAGTTCTTC. It encodes CASSDSSGRAREQFF.